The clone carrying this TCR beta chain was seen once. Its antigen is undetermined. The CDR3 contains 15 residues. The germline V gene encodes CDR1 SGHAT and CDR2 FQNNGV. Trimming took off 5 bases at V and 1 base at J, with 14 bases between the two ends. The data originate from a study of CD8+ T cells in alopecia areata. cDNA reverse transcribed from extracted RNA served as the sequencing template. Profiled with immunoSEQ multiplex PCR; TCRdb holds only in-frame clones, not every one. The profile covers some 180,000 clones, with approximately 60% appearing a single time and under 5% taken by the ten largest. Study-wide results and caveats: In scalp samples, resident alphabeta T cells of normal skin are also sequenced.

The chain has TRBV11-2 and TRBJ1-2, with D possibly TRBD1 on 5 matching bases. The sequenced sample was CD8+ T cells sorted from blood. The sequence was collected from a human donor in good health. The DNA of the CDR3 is TGTGCCAGCAGCCCGGGGGACGGAAATAACTATGGCTACACCTTC. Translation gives CASSPGDGNNYGYTF.